This TCR beta chain is from a study of memory CD4+ T cells and cytomegalovirus serostatus. Study conclusions and caveats: Suggested: most of the CMV-linked TCR signature lies in CD4+ memory cells.

Trimming took off 4 bases at V and 8 bases at J, with 15 bases between the two ends. The CDR3 loop spans 13 amino acids. Germline assignment: CDR1 SGHRS and CDR2 YFSETQ. Original processing notes: Out-of-frame sequences were removed, leaving 2 million or so distinct TCRbeta sequences. The protocol was immunoSEQ multiplex PCR, while the TCRdb copy is restricted to in-frame clones and leaves out a portion. That table gives V, J and clone size, and the DNA gave D and trimming. The table lists just over 45,000 clones, around four fifths of them singletons, with about 0.6% in the top ten. Single viable CD3+CD4+CD8-CD45RO+ cells were sorted as the memory CD4+ T cells. Donors' CMV status reflects serum IgG against pp150, pp28, p38, p52. CD4+ T cells were isolated by positive magnetic selection. This clone is a singleton in its sample. The antigen remains unidentified.

Source material: memory CD4+ T cells from blood. V and J are TRBV5-1 and TRBJ1-2, with D possibly matching TRBD1 (6 bases). The sequence derives from an adult in good health and CMV-seronegative. This CDR3 is CASSDATGDGYTF. CDR3 DNA sequence: TGCGCCAGCAGCGACGCGACAGGTGACGGCTACACCTTC.